This TCR beta chain derives from a study of T-cell memory formation after mild COVID-19. Study-level background: The two donors had largely donor-specific TCR clusters.

V was trimmed by 5 bases and J by 5 bases, leaving 18 bases between them. The CDR3 has 16 amino acids. This clonotype was seen only a few times. What it binds is unknown. TCRdb reprocessed the 5' RACE reads via MiXCR and lists one record per CDR3 protein. The repertoire consists of approximately 89,000 distinct CDR3 sequences, with around 25% occurring once and the leading ten covering over 40%. Regarding the study as a whole: Contracting CD4+ clones sat mainly in CM and EM; CD8+ in EMRA. The pre-infection memory compartment contained some responding clones, suggesting cross-reactive memory joined.

Sequenced input: PBMCs or a T cell subset sorted from them (not recorded which). The rearrangement uses TRBV12-3 or TRBV12-4 and TRBJ2-2; maybe TRBD2 (5 bases). The receptor was derived from a young man who had mild COVID-19 (a few samples of this study predate the infection). Cell type and time point are not known. CDR3 protein: CASSPFGGEWTGELFF. Written as DNA, the CDR3 is TGTGCCAGCAGTCCCTTTGGTGGGGAGTGGACCGGGGAGCTGTTTTTT.